This T cell receptor (beta chain) was identified in a study of identical twins. General study points: Shared out-of-frame alpha sequences (those common to twins) showed excess low generation probability.

TCRdb passed the 5' RACE reads through MiXCR, listing each CDR3 protein once. The table shows approximately 590,000 distinct CDR3 sequences, with more than 9% occurring only once. Donors uniformly comprised healthy Caucasians. This clonotype was picked up many times. Its cognate antigen is unknown. These records were also assigned to another study, of yellow fever vaccine responses in identical twins.

This clonotype originated in a young woman in good health. The specimen was PBMCs.

The CDR3 DNA sequence: TGCGCCAGCAGCTTGGATGGTTCTTCGGACGGGGAGCTGTTTTTT. Translated, it gives CASSLDGSSDGELFF. J is TRBJ2-2 and V is TRBV5-1; D call uncertain. The germline gives CDR1 SGHRS, CDR2 YFSETQ. The CDR3 length is 15 residues. Trimming removed 0 bases from V and 7 bases from J, with 13 bases in between.